Here is one TCR beta chain with its context. Its antigen is not identified. This sample was included in a study of graft-versus-host responses after intestinal transplantation. Study-level results: Declining HvG levels early post-transplant were linked to peak circulating GvH clone levels.

Some clones are missing from TCRdb's copy, which holds only in-frame ones; the method was immunoSEQ multiplex PCR. The table lists some 50,000 clones, approximately 84% of them singletons, with over 0.4% in the top ten. The receptor comes from a human donor who was the organ donor for an intestinal transplant. This specimen consisted of unstimulated CD4+ T cells sorted from spleen or lymph node cells, obtained before transplant.

The CDR3, as DNA: TGCAGCGTTAGTGCGACAGTAACATCTAGCACAGATACGCAGTATTTT. This sequence encodes CSVSATVTSSTDTQYF. The chain recombines TRBV29-1 with TRBJ2-3; D is perhaps TRBD1 (5 bases). Trimming took 5 bases from V and 0 from J, leaving 18 bases between them. The CDR3 consists of 16 residues. Germline V gene sequence: CDR1 SQVTM, CDR2 ANQGSEA.